Listed here is a single T cell receptor (beta chain). The entry originates in a study of sequential checkpoint blockade in melanoma. The wider study: Arm A got nivolumab then ipilimumab; arm B the reverse, 1:1. Both treatment sequences were followed by maintenance nivolumab.

Trimming took off 10 bases at V and 5 bases at J, with 15 bases between the two ends. The CDR3 extends over 12 amino acids. CDR1 is SNHLY and CDR2 is FYNNEI in the germline V gene. This table comes from immunoSEQ multiplex PCR, and its TCRdb copy is limited to in-frame clones, with some not included. The repertoire holds roughly 20,000 clones, with 72% as singletons. Noted treatment: randomized to nivolumab then ipilimumab (arm A) or the reverse (arm B). Patients had received no earlier DNA-damaging chemotherapy. From thawed PBMCs, live CD3+CD8+ cells negative for CD19 and CD56 were sorted. Material: CD8+ T cells sorted from blood (inferred from file names), obtained from a patient given nivolumab and ipilimumab in sequence. The TCR originated in a human donor with melanoma. V gene TRBV2 combines with J gene TRBJ2-7; TRBD2 might be the D (6 bases). CDR3 sequence (DNA): TGTGCCATCCCGAGGGCGGGAAACGAGCAGTACTTC. Its protein is CAIPRAGNEQYF.